This TCR beta chain appears in the sequencing data of a study of identical twins. V trimming: 4 bases; J trimming: 8 bases; junction bases outside the gene matches: 14. The CDR3 has 16 amino acids. The germline V gene has CDR1 SEHNR and CDR2 FQNEAQ (reference sequence). TCRdb itself ran the 5' RACE reads through MiXCR, one entry per CDR3 protein. The sample consists of nearly 200,000 distinct CDR3 sequences, about a sixth of them appearing once. These data are also associated with another study on T cells expressing NK-cell markers.

Sequenced input: CD8+ T cells sorted from blood. The sequence derives from a woman younger than 30 in good health. The rearrangement joins TRBV7-9 to TRBJ2-1, with 7 nucleotides matching TRBD1. The CDR3: CASSSPRTGTADEQFF. The CDR3 DNA follows: TGTGCCAGCAGCTCCCCCCGCACAGGGACAGCCGATGAGCAGTTCTTC.